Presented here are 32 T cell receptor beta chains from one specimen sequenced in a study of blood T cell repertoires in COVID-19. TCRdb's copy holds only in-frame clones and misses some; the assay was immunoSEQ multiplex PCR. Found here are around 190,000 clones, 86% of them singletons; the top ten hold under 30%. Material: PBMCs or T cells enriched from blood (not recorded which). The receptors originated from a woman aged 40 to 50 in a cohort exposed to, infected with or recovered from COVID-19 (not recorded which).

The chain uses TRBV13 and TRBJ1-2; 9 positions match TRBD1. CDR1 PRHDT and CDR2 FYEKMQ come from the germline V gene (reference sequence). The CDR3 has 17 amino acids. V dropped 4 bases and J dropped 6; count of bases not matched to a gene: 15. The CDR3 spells CASSSRDRVSLVDGYTF. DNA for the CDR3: TGTGCCAGCAGCTCCCGGGACAGGGTTAGTCTAGTGGATGGCTACACCTTC.

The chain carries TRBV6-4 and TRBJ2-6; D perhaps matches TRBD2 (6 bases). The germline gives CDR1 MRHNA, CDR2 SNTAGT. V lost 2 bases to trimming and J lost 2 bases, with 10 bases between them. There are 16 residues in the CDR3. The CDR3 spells CASSDTGGAGANVLTF. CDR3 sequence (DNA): TGTGCCAGCAGTGACACCGGGGGTGCTGGGGCCAACGTCCTGACTTTC.

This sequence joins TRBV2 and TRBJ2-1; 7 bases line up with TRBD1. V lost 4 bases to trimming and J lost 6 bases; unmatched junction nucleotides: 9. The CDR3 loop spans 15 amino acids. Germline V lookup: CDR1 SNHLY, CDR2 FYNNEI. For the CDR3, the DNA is TGTGCCAGCAGTGTCGAACAGGGGAGCAGCAATGAGCAGTTCTTC. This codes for CASSVEQGSSNEQFF.

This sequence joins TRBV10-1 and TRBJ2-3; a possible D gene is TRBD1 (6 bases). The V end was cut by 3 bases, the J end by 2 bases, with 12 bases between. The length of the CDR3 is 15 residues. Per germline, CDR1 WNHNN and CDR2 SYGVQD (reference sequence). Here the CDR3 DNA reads TGCGCCAGCAGTGAAAGACAGGCCCACACAGATACGCAGTATTTT. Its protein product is CASSERQAHTDTQYF.

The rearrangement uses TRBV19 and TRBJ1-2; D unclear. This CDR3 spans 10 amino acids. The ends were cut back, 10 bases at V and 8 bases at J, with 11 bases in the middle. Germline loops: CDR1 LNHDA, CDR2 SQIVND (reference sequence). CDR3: CATLLGGYTF. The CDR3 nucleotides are TGTGCCACCCTTCTAGGCGGCTACACCTTC.

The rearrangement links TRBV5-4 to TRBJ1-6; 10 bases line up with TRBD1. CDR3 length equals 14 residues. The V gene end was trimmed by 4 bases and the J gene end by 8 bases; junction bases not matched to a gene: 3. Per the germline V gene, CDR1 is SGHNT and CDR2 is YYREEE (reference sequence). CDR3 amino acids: CASSRGQGDSPLHF. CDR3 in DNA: TGTGCCAGCAGCCGCGGACAGGGGGATTCACCCCTCCACTTT.

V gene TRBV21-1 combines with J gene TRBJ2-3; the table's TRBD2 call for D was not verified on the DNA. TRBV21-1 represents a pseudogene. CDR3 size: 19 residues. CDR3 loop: CASSKVRLAGLVGTDTQYF. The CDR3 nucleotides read TGTGCCAGCAGCAAAGTTCGGCTAGCGGGGTTGGTGGGCACAGATACGCAGTATTTT.

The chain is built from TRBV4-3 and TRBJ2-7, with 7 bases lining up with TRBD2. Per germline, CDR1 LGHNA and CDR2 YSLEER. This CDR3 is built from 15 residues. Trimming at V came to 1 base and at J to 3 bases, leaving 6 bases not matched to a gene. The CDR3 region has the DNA TGCGCCAGCAGCCAAGGATTGGGCGGGAGCTACGAGCAGTACTTC. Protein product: CASSQGLGGSYEQYF.

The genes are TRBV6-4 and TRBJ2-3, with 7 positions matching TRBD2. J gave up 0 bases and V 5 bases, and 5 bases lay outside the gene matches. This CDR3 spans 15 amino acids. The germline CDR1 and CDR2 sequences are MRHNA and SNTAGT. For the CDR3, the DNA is TGTGCCAGCAGTAGCGCGGGAGTAAGCACAGATACGCAGTATTTT. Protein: CASSSAGVSTDTQYF.

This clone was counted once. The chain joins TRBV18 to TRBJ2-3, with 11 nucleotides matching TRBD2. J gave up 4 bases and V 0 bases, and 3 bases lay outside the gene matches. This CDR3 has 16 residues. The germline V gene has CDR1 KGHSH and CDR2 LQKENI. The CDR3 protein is CASSPPISGGADTQYF. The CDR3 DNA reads TGTGCCAGCTCACCACCGATTAGCGGGGGGGCAGATACGCAGTATTTT.

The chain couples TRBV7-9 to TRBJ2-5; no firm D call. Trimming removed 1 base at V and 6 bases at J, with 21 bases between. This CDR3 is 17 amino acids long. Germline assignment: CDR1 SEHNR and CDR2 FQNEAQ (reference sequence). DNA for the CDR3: TGTGCCAGCAGCTTAGGGGCCGGCTCCCGCCAATGGCAGACCCAGTACTTC. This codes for CASSLGAGSRQWQTQYF.

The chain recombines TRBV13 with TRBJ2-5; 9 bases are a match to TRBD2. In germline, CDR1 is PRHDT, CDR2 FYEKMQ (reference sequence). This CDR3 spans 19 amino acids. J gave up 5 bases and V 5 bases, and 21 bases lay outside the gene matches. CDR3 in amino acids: CASSATPGLAPIAGETQYF. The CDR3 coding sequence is TGTGCCAGCAGCGCAACCCCGGGACTAGCACCTATAGCGGGGGAGACCCAGTACTTC.

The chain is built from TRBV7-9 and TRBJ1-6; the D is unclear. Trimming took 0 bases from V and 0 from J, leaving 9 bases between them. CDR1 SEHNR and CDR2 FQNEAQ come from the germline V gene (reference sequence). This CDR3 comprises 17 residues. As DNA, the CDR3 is TGTGCCAGCAGCTTAGCTCGGGAGGGCTCCTATAATTCACCCCTCCACTTT. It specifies CASSLAREGSYNSPLHF.

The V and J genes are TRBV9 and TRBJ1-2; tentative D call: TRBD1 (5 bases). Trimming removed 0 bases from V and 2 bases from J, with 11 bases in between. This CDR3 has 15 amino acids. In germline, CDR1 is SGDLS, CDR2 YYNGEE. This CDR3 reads CASSVAASGNYGYTF. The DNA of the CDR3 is TGTGCCAGCAGCGTAGCGGCCTCAGGGAACTATGGCTACACCTTC.

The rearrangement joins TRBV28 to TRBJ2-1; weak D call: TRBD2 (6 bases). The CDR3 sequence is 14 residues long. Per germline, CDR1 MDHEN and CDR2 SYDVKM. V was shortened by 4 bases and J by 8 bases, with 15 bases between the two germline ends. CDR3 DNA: TGTGCCAGCAGTTCGACTAGTTTATTCTATGAGCAGTTCTTC. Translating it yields CASSSTSLFYEQFF.

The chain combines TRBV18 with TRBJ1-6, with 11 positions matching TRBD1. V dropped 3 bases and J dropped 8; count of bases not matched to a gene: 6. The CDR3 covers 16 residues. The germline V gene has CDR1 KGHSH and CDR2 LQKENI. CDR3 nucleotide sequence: TGTGCCAGCTCACCCCCCCGGACAGGGGGCGATTCACCCCTCCACTTT. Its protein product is CASSPPRTGGDSPLHF.

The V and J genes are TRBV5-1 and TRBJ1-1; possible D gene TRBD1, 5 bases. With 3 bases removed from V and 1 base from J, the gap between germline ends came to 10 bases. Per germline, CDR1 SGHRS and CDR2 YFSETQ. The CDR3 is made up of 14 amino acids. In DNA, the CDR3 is TGCGCCAGCAGCTCCGCCGGGGGGAACACTGAAGCTTTCTTT. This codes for CASSSAGGNTEAFF.

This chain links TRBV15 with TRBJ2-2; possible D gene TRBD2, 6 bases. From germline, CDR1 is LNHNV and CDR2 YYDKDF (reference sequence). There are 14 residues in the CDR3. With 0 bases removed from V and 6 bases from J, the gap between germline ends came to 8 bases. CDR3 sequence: CATSRDRGSGELFF. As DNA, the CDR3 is TGTGCCACCAGCAGAGATCGGGGGTCCGGGGAGCTGTTTTTT.

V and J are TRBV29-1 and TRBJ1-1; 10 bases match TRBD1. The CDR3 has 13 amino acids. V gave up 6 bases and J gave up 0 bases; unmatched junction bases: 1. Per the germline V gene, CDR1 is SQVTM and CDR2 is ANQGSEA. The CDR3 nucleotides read TGCAGCGTAGACAGGGGGCTGAACACTGAAGCTTTCTTT. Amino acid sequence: CSVDRGLNTEAFF. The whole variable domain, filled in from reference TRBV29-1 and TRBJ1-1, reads SAVISQKPSRDICQRGTSLTIQCQVDSQVTMMFWYRQQPGQSLTLIATANQGSEATYESGFVIDKFPISRPNLTFSTLTVSNMSPEDSSIYLCSVDRGLNTEAFFGQGTRLTVV.

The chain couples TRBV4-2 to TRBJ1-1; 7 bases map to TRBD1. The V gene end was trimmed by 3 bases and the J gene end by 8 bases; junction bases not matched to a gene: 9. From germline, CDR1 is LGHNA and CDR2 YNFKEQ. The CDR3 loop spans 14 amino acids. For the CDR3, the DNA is TGTGCCAGCAGCCACGACGGGACAGTTGAAGAAGCTTTCTTT. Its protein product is CASSHDGTVEEAFF.

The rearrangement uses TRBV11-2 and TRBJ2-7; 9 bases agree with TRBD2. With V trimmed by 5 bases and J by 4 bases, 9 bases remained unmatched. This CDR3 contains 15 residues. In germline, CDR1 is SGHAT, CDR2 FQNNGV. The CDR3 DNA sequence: TGTGCCAGCAGCCCATCCGGTCTAGCGGGATACGAGCAGTACTTC. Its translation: CASSPSGLAGYEQYF.

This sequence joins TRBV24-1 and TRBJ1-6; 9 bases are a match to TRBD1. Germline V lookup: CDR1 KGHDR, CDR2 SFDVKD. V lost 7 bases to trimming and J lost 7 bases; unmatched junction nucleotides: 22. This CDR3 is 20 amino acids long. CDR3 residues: CATRGAPSGDRGCPNSPLHF. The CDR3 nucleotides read TGTGCCACCAGAGGAGCCCCGAGCGGAGACAGGGGGTGCCCAAATTCACCCCTCCACTTT.

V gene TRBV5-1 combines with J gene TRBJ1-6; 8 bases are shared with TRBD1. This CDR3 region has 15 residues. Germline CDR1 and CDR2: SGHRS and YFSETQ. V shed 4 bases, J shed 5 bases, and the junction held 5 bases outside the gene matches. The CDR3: CASSQGQAHNSPLHF. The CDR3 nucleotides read TGCGCCAGCAGCCAGGGACAGGCTCATAATTCACCCCTCCACTTT.

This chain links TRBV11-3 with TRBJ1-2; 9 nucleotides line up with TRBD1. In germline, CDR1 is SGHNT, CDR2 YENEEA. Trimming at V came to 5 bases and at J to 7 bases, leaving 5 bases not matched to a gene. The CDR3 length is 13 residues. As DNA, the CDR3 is TGTGCCAGCAGCGGGACAGGGAAGGGTGGCTACACCTTC. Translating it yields CASSGTGKGGYTF.

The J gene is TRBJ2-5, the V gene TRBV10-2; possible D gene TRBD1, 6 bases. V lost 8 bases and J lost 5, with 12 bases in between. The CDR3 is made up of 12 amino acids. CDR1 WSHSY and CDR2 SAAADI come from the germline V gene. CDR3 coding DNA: TGCGCCAGCGGACAGATGGGGGAGACCCAGTACTTC. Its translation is CASGQMGETQYF.

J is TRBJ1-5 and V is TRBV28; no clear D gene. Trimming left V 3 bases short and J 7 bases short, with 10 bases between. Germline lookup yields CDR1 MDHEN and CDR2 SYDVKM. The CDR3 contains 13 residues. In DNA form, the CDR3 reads TGTGCCAGCAGTTTGAGAACTCCCCAGCCCCAGCATTTT. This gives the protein CASSLRTPQPQHF. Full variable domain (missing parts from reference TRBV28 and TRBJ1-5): DVKVTQSSRYLVKRTGEKVFLECVQDMDHENMFWYRQDPGLGLRLIYFSYDVKMKEKGDIPEGYSVSREKKERFSLILESASTNQTSMYLCASSLRTPQPQHFGDGTRLSIL.

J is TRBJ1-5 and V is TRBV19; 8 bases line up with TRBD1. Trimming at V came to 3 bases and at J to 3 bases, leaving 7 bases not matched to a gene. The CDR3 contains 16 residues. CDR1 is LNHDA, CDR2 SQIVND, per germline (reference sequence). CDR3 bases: TGTGCCAGTAGTATCCCCCAGGGGGCGGACAATCAGCCCCAGCATTTT. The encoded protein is CASSIPQGADNQPQHF. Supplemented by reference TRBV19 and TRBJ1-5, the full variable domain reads DGGITQSPKYLFRKEGQNVTLSCEQNLNHDAMYWYRQDPGQGLRLIYYSQIVNDFQKGDIAEGYSVSREKKESFPLTVTSAQKNPTAFYLCASSIPQGADNQPQHFGDGTRLSIL.

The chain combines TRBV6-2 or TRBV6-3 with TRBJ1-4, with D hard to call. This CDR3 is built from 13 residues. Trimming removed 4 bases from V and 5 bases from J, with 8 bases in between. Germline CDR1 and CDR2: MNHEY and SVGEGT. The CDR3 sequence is CASSSTENEKLFF. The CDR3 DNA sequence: TGTGCCAGCAGTTCTACAGAGAATGAAAAACTGTTTTTT.

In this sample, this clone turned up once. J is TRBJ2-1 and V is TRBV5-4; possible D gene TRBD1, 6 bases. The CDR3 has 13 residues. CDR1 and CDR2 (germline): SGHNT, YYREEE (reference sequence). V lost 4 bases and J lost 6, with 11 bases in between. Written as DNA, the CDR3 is TGTGCCAGCAGCCAGGACAGAAGCAATGAGCAGTTCTTC. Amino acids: CASSQDRSNEQFF.

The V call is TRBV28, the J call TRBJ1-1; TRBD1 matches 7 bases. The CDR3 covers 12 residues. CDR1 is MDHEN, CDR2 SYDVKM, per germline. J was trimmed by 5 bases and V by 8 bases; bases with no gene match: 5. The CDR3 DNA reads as TGTGCCAGCCGGGACAGAGGGACTGAAGCTTTCTTT. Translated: CASRDRGTEAFF.

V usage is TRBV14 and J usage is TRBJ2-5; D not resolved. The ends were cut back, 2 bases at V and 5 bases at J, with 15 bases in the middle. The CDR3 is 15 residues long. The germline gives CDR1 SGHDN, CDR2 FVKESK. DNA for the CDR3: TGTGCCAGCAGCCAACACCTCACAAGCGTGGAGACCCAGTACTTC. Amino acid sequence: CASSQHLTSVETQYF.

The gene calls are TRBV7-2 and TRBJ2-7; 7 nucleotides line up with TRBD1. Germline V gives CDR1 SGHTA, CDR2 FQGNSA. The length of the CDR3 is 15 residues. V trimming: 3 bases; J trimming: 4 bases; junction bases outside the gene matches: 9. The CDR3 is CASSLTDREGYEQYF. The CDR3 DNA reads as TGTGCCAGCAGCTTGACCGACAGGGAAGGGTACGAGCAGTACTTC.